This T cell receptor (beta chain) was documented in a study of Graves' ophthalmopathy and Graves' hyperthyroidism. Study-wide background: Sampling took place at initial diagnosis, with peripheral blood obtained before any treatment.

Beta-chain TCR CDR3 regions were amplified from RNA transcripts. Scientists carried out first-round RT-PCR using HTBI primers and then a second-round multiplex PCR. TCRdb itself ran the multiplex PCR reads through MiXCR, one entry per CDR3 protein. Of approximately 500,000 distinct CDR3 sequences in the sample, about 15% were seen once. This clonotype has at least ten counts. Per germline, CDR1 LGHNT and CDR2 FRNRAP. This CDR3 region has 14 residues. V lost 2 bases, J lost 6 bases, and 13 bases lay in between. This receptor was obtained from a woman in her twenties or thirties with Graves' ophthalmopathy. Sequencing input: blood. The genes are TRBV12-5 and TRBJ1-2; D ambiguous. CDR3 residues: CASGLLPVGNGYTF. The DNA of the CDR3 is TGTGCTAGTGGTTTGCTACCGGTGGGGAATGGCTACACCTTC.